This T cell receptor beta chain came from a study of T-cell memory formation after mild COVID-19. The CDR3 spans 16 residues. Germline CDR1 is SGHTA and CDR2 is FQGNSA. The ends lost 4 bases at V and 4 bases at J; junction bases unmatched: 7. One entry per CDR3 protein, called by TCRdb with MiXCR from the 5' RACE reads. The sample yields under 400,000 distinct CDR3 sequences, approximately 21% seen once. The chain carries TRBV7-2 and TRBJ2-1, with 10 bases lining up with TRBD2. The sequence came from an adult woman who had mild COVID-19 (a few samples of this study predate the infection). Cell type and time point are not known. What was sequenced was PBMCs or a T cell subset sorted from them (not recorded which). The CDR3 here is CASSSIGAGGYNEQFF. CDR3 in DNA: TGTGCCAGCAGCTCCATCGGAGCGGGAGGGTACAATGAGCAGTTCTTC. The full variable domain, in which reference TRBV7-2 and TRBJ2-1 provide the parts outside the CDR3, is GAGVSQSPSNKVTEKGKDVELRCDPISGHTALYWYRQSLGQGLEFLIYFQGNSAPDKSGLPSDRFSAERTGGSVSTLTIQRTQQEDSAVYLCASSSIGAGGYNEQFFGPGTRLTVL.